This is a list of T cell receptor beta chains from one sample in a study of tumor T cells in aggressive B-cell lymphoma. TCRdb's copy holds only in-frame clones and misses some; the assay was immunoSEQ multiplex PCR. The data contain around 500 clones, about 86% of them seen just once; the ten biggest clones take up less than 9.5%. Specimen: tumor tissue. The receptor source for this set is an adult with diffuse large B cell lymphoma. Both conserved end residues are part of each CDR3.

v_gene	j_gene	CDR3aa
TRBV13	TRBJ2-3	CASSRPQGYTQYF
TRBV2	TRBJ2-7	CASRPGLAGGYEQYF
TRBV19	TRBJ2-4	CASSSPRDNRAKNIQYF
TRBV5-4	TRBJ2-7	CASSWTSGSSYEQYF
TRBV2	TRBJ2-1	CASSIAGGPGNEQFF
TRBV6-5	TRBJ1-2	CASSYSSGRDYGYTF
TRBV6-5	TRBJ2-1	CASSSGAGISYNEQFF
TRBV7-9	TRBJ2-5	CASSLALQSQETQYF
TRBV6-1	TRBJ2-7	CASSEAWPYEQYF
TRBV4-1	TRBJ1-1	CASSQDNMNTEAFF
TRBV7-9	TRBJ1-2	CASSFDRAYGYTF
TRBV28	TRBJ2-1	CASKGGGRAYNEQFF
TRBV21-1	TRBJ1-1	CASSKVKGQGPTGMNTEAFF
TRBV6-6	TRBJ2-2	CASTAGGAYTGELFF
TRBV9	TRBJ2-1	CASSVPSGSPNNEQFF
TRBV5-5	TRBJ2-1	CASSLRQGWDEQFF
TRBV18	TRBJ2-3	CASSPQTGGRDTQYF
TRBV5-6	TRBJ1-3	CASSLEHRLSGNTIYF
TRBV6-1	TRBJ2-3	CASSLLAGVTDTQYF
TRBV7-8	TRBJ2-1	CASSFDSGQAYNEQFF
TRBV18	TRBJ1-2	CASSPGQGGHGYTF
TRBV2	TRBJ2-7	CASTTSGNLYEQYF
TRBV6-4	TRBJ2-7	CASIPGLVYGEQYF
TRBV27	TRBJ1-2	CASSLRGRGGVGGYTF
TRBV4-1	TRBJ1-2	CASSPGQGRRGYTF
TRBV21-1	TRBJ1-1	CASRGAIGYTIRTEAFF
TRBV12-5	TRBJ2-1	CASGPPLPRGENEQFF
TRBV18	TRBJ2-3	CASSPQGQSTDTQYF
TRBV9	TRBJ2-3	CASSVAGTGADTQYF
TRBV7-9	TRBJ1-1	CASSQDWDTEAFF
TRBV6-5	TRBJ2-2	CASSYGPHTGELFF
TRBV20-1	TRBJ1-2	CSDDRNYGYTF
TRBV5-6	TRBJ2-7	CASSDSTGTSDPYEQYF
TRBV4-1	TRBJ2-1	CASSQPGQVASGSYNEQFF
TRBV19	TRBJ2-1	CASSIAQGWGSYNEQFF